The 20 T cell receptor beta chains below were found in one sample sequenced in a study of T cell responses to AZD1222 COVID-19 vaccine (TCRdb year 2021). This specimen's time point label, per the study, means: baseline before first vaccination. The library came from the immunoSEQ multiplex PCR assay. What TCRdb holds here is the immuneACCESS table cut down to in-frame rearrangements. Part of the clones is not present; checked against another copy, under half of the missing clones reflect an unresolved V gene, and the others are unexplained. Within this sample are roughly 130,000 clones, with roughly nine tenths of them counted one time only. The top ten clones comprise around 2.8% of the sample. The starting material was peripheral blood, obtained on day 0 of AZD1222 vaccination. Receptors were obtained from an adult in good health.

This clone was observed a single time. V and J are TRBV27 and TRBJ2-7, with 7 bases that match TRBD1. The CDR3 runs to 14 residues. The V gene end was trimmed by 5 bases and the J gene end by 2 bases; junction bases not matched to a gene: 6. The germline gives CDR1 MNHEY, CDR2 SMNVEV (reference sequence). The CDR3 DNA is TGTGCCAGCAGTCGACAGGGAGTAGCCTACGAGCAGTACTTC. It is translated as CASSRQGVAYEQYF.

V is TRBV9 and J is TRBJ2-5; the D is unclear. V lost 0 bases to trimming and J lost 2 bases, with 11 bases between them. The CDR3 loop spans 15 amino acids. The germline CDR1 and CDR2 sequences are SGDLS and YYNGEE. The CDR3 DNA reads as TGTGCCAGCAGCGTAGCTTTACACCCACAAGAGACCCAGTACTTC. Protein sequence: CASSVALHPQETQYF. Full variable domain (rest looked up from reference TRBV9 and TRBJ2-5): DSGVTQTPKHLITATGQRVTLRCSPRSGDLSVYWYQQSLDQGLQFLIQYYNGEERAKGNILERFSAQQFPDLHSELNLSSLELGDSALYFCASSVALHPQETQYFGPGTRLLVL.

Written as DNA, the CDR3 is TGTGCCAGCAGCTTAGGCCCAAGCTCCTACAATGAGCAGTTCTTC. It translates to CASSLGPSSYNEQFF. The chain couples TRBV11-3 to TRBJ2-1; D uncertain. CDR3 length: 15 residues. Germline CDR1 and CDR2: SGHNT and YENEEA. The V end was cut by 1 base, the J end by 0 bases, with 7 bases between.

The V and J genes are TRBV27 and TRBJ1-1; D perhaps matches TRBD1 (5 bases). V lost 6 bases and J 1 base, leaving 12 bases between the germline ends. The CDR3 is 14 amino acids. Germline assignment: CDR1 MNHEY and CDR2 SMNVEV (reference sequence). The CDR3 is CASRSNTGNTEAFF. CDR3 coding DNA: TGTGCCAGCAGGAGCAATACAGGGAACACTGAAGCTTTCTTT.

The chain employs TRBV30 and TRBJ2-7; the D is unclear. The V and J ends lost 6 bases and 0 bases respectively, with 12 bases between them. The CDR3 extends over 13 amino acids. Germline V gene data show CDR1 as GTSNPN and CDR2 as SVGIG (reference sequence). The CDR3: CACRGTSSYEQYF. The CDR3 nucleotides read TGTGCCTGCCGTGGCACGAGCTCCTACGAGCAGTACTTC. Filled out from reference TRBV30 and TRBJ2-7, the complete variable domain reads SQTIHQWPATLVQPVGSPLSLECTVEGTSNPNLYWYRQAAGRGLQLLFYSVGIGQISSEVPQNLSASRPQDRQFILSSKKLLLSDSGFYLCACRGTSSYEQYFGPGTRLTVT.

CDR3 amino acids: CASSFGLVAGVHNEQFF. The DNA of the CDR3 is TGCGCCAGCAGCTTTGGATTGGTAGCGGGAGTCCACAATGAGCAGTTCTTC. V is TRBV5-1 and J is TRBJ2-1, with 9 bases lining up with TRBD2. This CDR3 contains 17 residues. With V trimmed by 2 bases and J by 5 bases, 11 bases remained unmatched. Germline assignment: CDR1 SGHRS and CDR2 YFSETQ.

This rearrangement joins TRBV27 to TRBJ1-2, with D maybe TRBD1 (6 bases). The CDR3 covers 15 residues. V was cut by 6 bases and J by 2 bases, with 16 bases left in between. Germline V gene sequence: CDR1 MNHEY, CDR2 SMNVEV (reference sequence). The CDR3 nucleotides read TGTGCCAGCAGGAGGGGTGGGGGGGCAAACTATGGCTACACCTTC. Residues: CASRRGGGANYGYTF.

The CDR3 region has the DNA TGTGCCAGCAGCTTATTTAGCTCCTCCTACAATGAGCAGTTCTTC. Amino acid sequence: CASSLFSSSYNEQFF. V and J are TRBV11-1 and TRBJ2-1; D remains ambiguous. Germline V gene sequence: CDR1 SGHAT, CDR2 FQDESV (reference sequence). This CDR3 region has 15 residues. Trimming cost V 2 bases and J 0 bases, with 8 bases left between them.

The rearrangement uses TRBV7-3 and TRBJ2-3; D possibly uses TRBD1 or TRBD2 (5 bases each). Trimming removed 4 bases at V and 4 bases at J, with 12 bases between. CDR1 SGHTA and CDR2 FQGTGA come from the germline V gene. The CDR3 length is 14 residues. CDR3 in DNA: TGTGCCAGCAGCTCGGGACCATCCTCAGATACGCAGTATTTT. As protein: CASSSGPSSDTQYF.

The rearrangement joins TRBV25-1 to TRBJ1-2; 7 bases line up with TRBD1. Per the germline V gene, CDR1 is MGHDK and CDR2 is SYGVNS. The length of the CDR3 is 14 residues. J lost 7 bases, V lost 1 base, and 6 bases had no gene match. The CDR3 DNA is TGTGCCAGCAGTGAATCGGCCAGGGGGGTTGGCTACACCTTC. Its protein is CASSESARGVGYTF.

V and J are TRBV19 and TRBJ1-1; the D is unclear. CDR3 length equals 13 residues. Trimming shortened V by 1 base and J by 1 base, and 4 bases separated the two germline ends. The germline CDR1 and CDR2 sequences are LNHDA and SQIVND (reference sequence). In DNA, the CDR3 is TGTGCCAGTAGTATAGTAGAGAACACTGAAGCTTTCTTT. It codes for CASSIVENTEAFF.

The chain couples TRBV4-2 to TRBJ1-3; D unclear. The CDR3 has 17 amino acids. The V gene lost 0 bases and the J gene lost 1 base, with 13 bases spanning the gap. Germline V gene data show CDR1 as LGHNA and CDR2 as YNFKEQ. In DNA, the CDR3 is TGTGCCAGCAGCCAAGATCTAGATGGGTTATCTGGAAACACCATATATTTT. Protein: CASSQDLDGLSGNTIYF.

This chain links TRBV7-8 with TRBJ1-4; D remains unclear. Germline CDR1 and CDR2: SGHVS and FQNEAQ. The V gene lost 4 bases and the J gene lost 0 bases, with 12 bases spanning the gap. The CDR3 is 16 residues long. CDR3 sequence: CASSSPVGATNEKLFF. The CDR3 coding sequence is TGTGCCAGCAGCTCTCCGGTTGGGGCAACTAATGAAAAACTGTTTTTT.

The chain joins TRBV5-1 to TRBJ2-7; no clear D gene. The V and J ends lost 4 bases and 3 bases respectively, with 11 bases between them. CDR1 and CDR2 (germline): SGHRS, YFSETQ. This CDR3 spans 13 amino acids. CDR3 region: CASSGDTSYEQYF. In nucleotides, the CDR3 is TGCGCCAGCAGCGGTGACACGAGCTACGAGCAGTACTTC.

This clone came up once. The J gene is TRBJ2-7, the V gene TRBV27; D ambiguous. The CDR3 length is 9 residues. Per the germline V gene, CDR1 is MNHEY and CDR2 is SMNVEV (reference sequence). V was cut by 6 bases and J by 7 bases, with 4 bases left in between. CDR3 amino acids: CASRSEQYF. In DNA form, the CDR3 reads TGTGCCAGCAGGAGTGAGCAGTACTTC.

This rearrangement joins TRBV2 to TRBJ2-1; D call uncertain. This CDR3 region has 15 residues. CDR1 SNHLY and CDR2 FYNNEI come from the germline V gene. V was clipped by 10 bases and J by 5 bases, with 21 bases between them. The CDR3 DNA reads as TGTGCCACCCGAGCCGGGCCGCCCTGGGACAATGAGCAGTTCTTC. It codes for CATRAGPPWDNEQFF.

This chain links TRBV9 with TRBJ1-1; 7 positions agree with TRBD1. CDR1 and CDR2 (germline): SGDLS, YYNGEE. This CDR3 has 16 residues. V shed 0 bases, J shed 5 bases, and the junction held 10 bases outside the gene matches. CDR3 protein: CASSVVGQAGRTEAFF. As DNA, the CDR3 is TGTGCCAGCAGCGTAGTAGGACAGGCGGGTAGAACTGAAGCTTTCTTT.

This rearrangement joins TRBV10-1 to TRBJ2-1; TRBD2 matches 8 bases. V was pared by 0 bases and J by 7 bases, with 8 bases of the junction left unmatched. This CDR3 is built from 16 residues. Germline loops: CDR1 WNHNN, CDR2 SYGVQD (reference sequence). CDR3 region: CASSESSVAGLNEQFF. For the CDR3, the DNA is TGCGCCAGCAGTGAGTCATCCGTAGCGGGGCTAAATGAGCAGTTCTTC.

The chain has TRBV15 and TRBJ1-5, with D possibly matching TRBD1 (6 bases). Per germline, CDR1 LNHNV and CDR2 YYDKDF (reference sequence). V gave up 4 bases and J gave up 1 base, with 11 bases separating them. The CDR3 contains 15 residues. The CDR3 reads CATSNTGKSNQPQHF. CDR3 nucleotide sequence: TGTGCCACCAGCAATACAGGGAAGAGCAATCAGCCCCAGCATTTT.

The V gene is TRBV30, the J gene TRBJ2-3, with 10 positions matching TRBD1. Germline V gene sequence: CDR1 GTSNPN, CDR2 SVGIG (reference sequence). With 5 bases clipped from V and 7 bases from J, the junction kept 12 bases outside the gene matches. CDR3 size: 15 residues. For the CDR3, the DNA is TGTGCCTGGCTGCCGGGACAGGGGATTTTAAATACGCAGTATTTT. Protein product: CAWLPGQGILNTQYF.